This T cell receptor beta chain stems from a study of T cells after yellow fever vaccination (dated by TCRdb to the late 2010s). Regarding the study in general: Libraries from fractions with low cell numbers were prepared with the SMART-Seq v4 Ultra Low Input RNA kit. To track T-cell clones before and after primary and booster YFV17D yellow fever vaccination, bulk TCR alpha and beta repertoires were sequenced longitudinally. Two healthy male donors, one aged 18 to 30 and one aged 30 to 39 years, were included in the cohort. Blood was drawn at multiple timepoints before and after primary and secondary immunization, with bulk PBMC replicates and cell subsets isolated.

This clonotype was detected ten times or more. The antigen it binds to is not known. No quality values exist for individual bases; no much larger clone is one base distant. Beyond this particular receptor, the publication reports: Most clones expanded after primary vaccination (around 97% of CD4 and roughly 90% of CD8) were re-detected after the booster, suggesting that broad memory maintenance occurred. Computational filtering was required because FACS-sorted repertoires could contain abundant contaminating clonotypes from the bulk population. The secondary T-cell response was weaker than the primary response but faster, peaking on day 5 instead of day 15. Because the study included only a couple of donors, the extent to which the findings can be generalized is limited. A small fraction of clonotypes showed up in both the CD4 and CD8 compartments, probably as a result of convergent recombination.

TCRdb records Illumina NovaSeq 6000 as the sequencer. TCR cDNA was synthesized by 5'RACE template switching, through which a universal primer site and unique molecular identifiers were introduced. Priming for cDNA synthesis came from both the TCR alpha and TCR beta constant segments. Library amplification involved two PCR steps, and the second step added sample barcodes and sequencing adapters. Sequencing of the libraries was done on either Illumina HiSeq 2500 (2x100 bp) or NovaSeq (2x150 bp). For the original study's pipeline: Reads were demultiplexed and collapsed into UMI consensus sequences with MIGEC, and V(D)J alignment was performed with MiXCR. Vaccine-responding clonotypes were defined with edgeR using replicate PBMC samples, requiring FDR below 0.01 and a log2 fold change above 5 up to day 15. CD4 or CD8 identity was assigned to each bulk clonotype according to whether the clonotype was present at higher abundance in the sequenced CD4 repertoire or the sequenced CD8 repertoire. TCRdb took the public reads, trimmed them with fastp at Q25, ran MiXCR for clone calling and kept in-frame beta chains. Identical CDR3 protein sequences are pooled into one entry, listed with their most common genes and DNA. The V and J calls were determined by TCRdb, not by the authors. The sample records over 250,000 distinct CDR3 sequences, about 5% of which are singletons. 2.5% to 4% of the sample comes from the top ten.

In light of the paper, this sample's treatment or condition label describes: live attenuated yellow fever vaccine strain. A standard Ficoll-Paque protocol was used to isolate PBMCs from peripheral blood. Dynabeads CD4 and CD8 positive selection kits were used to isolate CD4 and CD8 T-cell fractions. RNA was extracted with TriZol from bulk PBMCs, CD4 and CD8 fractions, and dextramer-positive and dextramer-negative fractions. V loses 1 base of germline sequence and J loses 3 bases, and the interval between the two ends is 9 bases. The CDR3 runs 14 residues from the cysteine to the phenylalanine. The kept DNA is CDR3 alone, 42 bases in frame from the first base. According to the germline V gene, CDR1 reads SGHVS and CDR2 reads FQNEAQ.

The chain uses TRBV7-8 and TRBJ2-5, with the D gene call left open. This TCR was recovered from a man aged 18 to 35 who received the YFV17D yellow fever vaccine. Sequencing used CD4+ T cells sorted from PBMCs, obtained on the day of the yellow fever booster vaccination. Read as DNA, the sequence is TGTGCCAGCAGCTTAGGGGGATCAAAAGAGACCCAGTACTTC. It encodes CASSLGGSKETQYF. Outside the CDR3, residues come from the reference TRBV7-8 and TRBJ2-5 proteins, so the full variable domain is: GAGVSQSPRYKVAKRGQDVALRCDPISGHVSLFWYQQALGQGPEFLTYFQNEAQLDKSGLPSDRFFAERPEGSVSTLKIQRTQQEDSAVYLCASSLGGSKETQYFGPGTRLLVL.